The 27 T cell receptor beta chains presented below share a single source sample, sequenced in a study of OX40 agonist ivuxolimab in advanced cancers. Data came from immunoSEQ multiplex PCR; TCRdb stores just in-frame clones and leaves some out. The repertoire consists of around 69,000 clones, with over 75% occurring once and the leading ten covering 5.5% to 6.5%. The material was CD4+ or CD8+ T cells sorted from blood, obtained in a trial of the OX40 agonist ivuxolimab. The source is an adult with an advanced solid tumor such as melanoma, head and neck, liver or kidney cancer.

V is TRBV7-9 and J is TRBJ1-3; D perhaps matches TRBD1 (6 bases). The CDR3 runs to 14 residues. The germline CDR1 and CDR2 sequences are SEHNR and FQNEAQ (reference sequence). V lost 5 bases and J lost 1, with 9 bases in between. CDR3 protein: CASSLGTSGNTIYF. The CDR3 DNA sequence: TGTGCCAGCAGCCTAGGGACATCTGGAAACACCATATATTTT.

The chain recombines TRBV4-1 with TRBJ2-1; tentative D call: TRBD1 (5 bases). Germline CDR1 is MGHRA and CDR2 is YSYEKL. V shed 0 bases and J shed 0 bases, with 15 bases lying between them. This CDR3 has 18 amino acids. For the CDR3, the DNA is TGCGCCAGCAGCCAAGATGGGAAACAGGCCAGCTCCTACAATGAGCAGTTCTTC. Translating it yields CASSQDGKQASSYNEQFF.

The J gene is TRBJ2-5, the V gene TRBV28, with D hard to call. The end of the DNA fits TRBJ2-7 better, so the J call may be wrong. Germline values: CDR1 MDHEN, CDR2 SYDVKM. This CDR3 spans 12 amino acids. CDR3 coding DNA: TGTGCCAGCAGTTTCCGCACCTACGAGCAGTACTTC. Translated, it gives CASSFRTYEQYF.

The rearrangement links TRBV7-9 to TRBJ1-2; 10 bases are shared with TRBD1. The CDR3 is 15 residues long. Germline-derived CDR1 and CDR2 are SEHNR and FQNEAQ (reference sequence). V dropped 4 bases and J dropped 3; count of bases not matched to a gene: 5. The CDR3 here is CASSYPDRGDYGYTF. For the CDR3, the DNA is TGTGCCAGCAGCTACCCGGACAGGGGGGACTATGGCTACACCTTC.

The V call is TRBV4-1, the J call TRBJ1-4; D is unresolved. V lost 1 base, J lost 0 bases, and 6 bases lay in between. Germline V gives CDR1 MGHRA, CDR2 YSYEKL. The CDR3 has 15 residues. The CDR3 DNA reads as TGCGCCAGCAGCCAAGTAGTGGCAACTAATGAAAAACTGTTTTTT. Translated, it gives CASSQVVATNEKLFF.

The chain combines TRBV21-1 with TRBJ1-5; the tabulated D call, TRBD1, remains unverified against the DNA. TRBV21-1 is a recognized pseudogene. The CDR3 loop spans 17 amino acids. The CDR3 DNA is TGTGCCAGCAGCAAATGGGCCAACAGGGCTAGCAATCAGCCCCAGCATTTT. Translation gives CASSKWANRASNQPQHF.

V gene TRBV7-6 combines with J gene TRBJ2-1, with 8 nucleotides matching TRBD2. Germline values: CDR1 SGHVS, CDR2 FNYEAQ. V trimming: 1 base; J trimming: 10 bases; junction bases outside the gene matches: 15. The CDR3 length is 17 residues. The CDR3 region has the DNA TGTGCCAGCAGCTTAGATCCGGGGGGGCTAGCGGGCACCGAGCAGTTCTTC. Residues: CASSLDPGGLAGTEQFF.

This chain joins TRBV4-3 and TRBJ2-1; 8 bases are shared with TRBD1. CDR3 size: 16 residues. V gave up 1 base and J gave up 9 bases; unmatched junction bases: 11. Germline V gene lookup returns CDR1 LGHNA and CDR2 YSLEER. The CDR3 reads CASSQVDREVRGEQFF. In DNA form, the CDR3 reads TGCGCCAGCAGCCAAGTGGACAGGGAGGTTCGTGGTGAGCAGTTCTTC.

V gene TRBV30 combines with J gene TRBJ2-5; TRBD1 matches at 8 bases. This CDR3 spans 14 amino acids. J was trimmed by 4 bases and V by 2 bases; bases with no gene match: 6. Germline V gives CDR1 GTSNPN, CDR2 SVGIG (reference sequence). CDR3 nucleotides: TGTGCCTGGAGTTTAGGACAGGGTGGAGAGACCCAGTACTTC. Translation gives CAWSLGQGGETQYF.

The rearrangement uses TRBV7-2 and TRBJ2-7; possibly TRBD1 or TRBD2 for D (5 bases each). This CDR3 is 14 amino acids long. The germline gives CDR1 SGHTA, CDR2 FQGNSA. Deletions cut 3 bases from V and 3 bases from J, with 12 bases between. This CDR3 reads CASSFYGDVYEQYF. As DNA, the CDR3 is TGTGCCAGCAGCTTTTATGGGGACGTCTACGAGCAGTACTTC. Full variable domain (rest looked up from reference TRBV7-2 and TRBJ2-7): GAGVSQSPSNKVTEKGKDVELRCDPISGHTALYWYRQSLGQGLEFLIYFQGNSAPDKSGLPSDRFSAERTGGSVSTLTIQRTQQEDSAVYLCASSFYGDVYEQYFGPGTRLTVT.

The rearrangement uses TRBV9 and TRBJ2-3; D perhaps matches TRBD2 (5 bases). Germline V gene data show CDR1 as SGDLS and CDR2 as YYNGEE. V dropped 3 bases and J dropped 4 bases, with 21 bases sitting between them. The CDR3 sequence is 17 residues long. For the CDR3, the DNA is TGTGCCAGCAGCGCTCCGGTAGGTAGCGTCGTATCAGATACGCAGTATTTT. It specifies CASSAPVGSVVSDTQYF.

The chain carries TRBV6-5 and TRBJ1-4; no reliable D call. CDR3 length: 14 amino acids. Trimming stripped 1 base from V and 4 bases from J, with 7 bases between. Germline V gene sequence: CDR1 MNHEY, CDR2 SVGAGI. CDR3 bases: TGTGCCAGCAGTTACTTCGGCAATAATGAAAAACTGTTTTTT. Translating gives CASSYFGNNEKLFF.

V is TRBV5-6 and J is TRBJ2-3; TRBD1 might be the D (6 bases). In germline, CDR1 is SGHDT, CDR2 YYEEEE. Trimming cost V 3 bases and J 6 bases, with 17 bases left between them. This CDR3 has 15 amino acids. This CDR3 is CASSYTTGFADTQYF. CDR3 bases: TGTGCCAGCAGCTACACGACAGGTTTTGCCGATACGCAGTATTTT.

This sequence joins TRBV10-2 and TRBJ1-5; TRBD1 aligns across 7 bases. J was trimmed by 11 bases and V by 3 bases; bases with no gene match: 13. The CDR3 loop spans 15 amino acids. Germline V gene data show CDR1 as WSHSY and CDR2 as SAAADI. The CDR3 is CASSDLFEDRVTQHF. The CDR3 region has the DNA TGCGCCAGCAGTGATTTATTCGAAGACAGGGTGACCCAGCATTTT.

The chain recombines TRBV4-1 with TRBJ2-2; D unresolved. The CDR3 is 20 residues long. Germline V gene data show CDR1 as MGHRA and CDR2 as YSYEKL. V was cut by 4 bases and J by 1 base, with 25 bases left in between. The CDR3 here is CASSPPTAGDRRKNTGELFF. CDR3 DNA: TGCGCCAGCAGCCCCCCAACTGCAGGCGATCGTCGAAAGAACACCGGGGAGCTGTTTTTT.

The chain has TRBV6-1 and TRBJ2-5, with TRBD2 identical over 12 bases. V lost 2 bases and J lost 3; bases outside the gene matches: 4. This CDR3 is 16 amino acids long. The V gene's germline CDR1 is MNHNS and CDR2 SASEGT. The chain's CDR3 is CASSELRLAGEETQYF. The CDR3 coding sequence is TGTGCCAGCAGTGAACTGAGACTAGCGGGAGAAGAGACCCAGTACTTC.

This clone was counted only a few times. This sequence joins TRBV7-2 and TRBJ2-2; no reliable D call. CDR1 and CDR2 (germline): SGHTA, FQGNSA. Trimming took off 2 bases at V and 5 bases at J, with 0 bases between the two ends. The CDR3 extends over 11 amino acids. The CDR3 DNA is TGTGCCAGCAGCTTAACCGGGGAGCTGTTTTTT. The encoded protein is CASSLTGELFF.

The chain has TRBV9 and TRBJ2-6; 8 positions agree with TRBD1. Germline V lookup: CDR1 SGDLS, CDR2 YYNGEE. V lost 4 bases and J lost 2; bases outside the gene matches: 11. The CDR3 contains 18 residues. As DNA, the CDR3 is TGTGCCAGCAGCCCTTTGGGACAGGCCTCGACTGGGGCCAACGTCCTGACTTTC. Translating it yields CASSPLGQASTGANVLTF.

The V and J genes are TRBV5-6 and TRBJ2-7, with D perhaps TRBD1 or TRBD2 (5 bases each). Germline V gene sequence: CDR1 SGHDT, CDR2 YYEEEE. This CDR3 region has 14 residues. Trimming removed 0 bases at V and 3 bases at J, with 10 bases between. The CDR3 loop reads CASSLGGDLYEQYF. Here the CDR3 DNA reads TGTGCCAGCAGCTTGGGTGGGGACCTCTACGAGCAGTACTTC. The variable domain in full, with the rest retrieved from reference TRBV5-6 and TRBJ2-7, is DAGVTQSPTHLIKTRGQQVTLRCSPKSGHDTVSWYQQALGQGPQFIFQYYEEEERQRGNFPDRFSGHQFPNYSSELNVNALLLGDSALYLCASSLGGDLYEQYFGPGTRLTVT.

The chain joins TRBV4-1 to TRBJ2-3; 8 nucleotides agree with TRBD1. CDR3 size: 17 residues. Germline CDR1 is MGHRA and CDR2 is YSYEKL. V trimming: 2 bases; J trimming: 6 bases; junction bases outside the gene matches: 13. CDR3 coding DNA: TGCGCCAGCAGCCAATTCCCCGGGACAGGCCCCGGGGATACGCAGTATTTT. Amino acid sequence: CASSQFPGTGPGDTQYF.

V is TRBV19 and J is TRBJ1-2; TRBD1 is a possible D gene (5 bases). The V gene lost 2 bases and the J gene lost 8 bases, with 18 bases spanning the gap. Germline V gene data show CDR1 as LNHDA and CDR2 as SQIVND (reference sequence). This CDR3 has 15 amino acids. CDR3 protein: CASSISQGSRRGYTF. The CDR3 bases are TGTGCCAGTAGTATATCCCAGGGATCGCGGCGCGGCTACACCTTC.

The DNA of the CDR3 is TGTGCTAGTGGTTTGGGGGCCAGGCCTTTCTATGGCTACACCTTC. Residues: CASGLGARPFYGYTF. The V gene is TRBV12-5, the J gene TRBJ1-2, with D unclear. Germline-derived CDR1 and CDR2 are LGHNT and FRNRAP. The CDR3 totals 15 residues. V was pared by 1 base and J by 4 bases, with 13 bases between. Using reference TRBV12-5 and TRBJ1-2 for the parts outside the CDR3, the full variable domain is DARVTQTPRHKVTEMGQEVTMRCQPILGHNTVFWYRQTMMQGLELLAYFRNRAPLDDSGMPKDRFSAEMPDATLATLKIQPSEPRDSAVYFCASGLGARPFYGYTFGSGTRLTVV.

CDR3 nucleotide sequence: TGTGCCAGCAGGGGGTGGACAGGCGTAGCGTCGGCTTTCTTT. Its protein is CASRGWTGVASAFF. The rearrangement links TRBV6-5 to TRBJ1-1, with TRBD1 matching 7 bases. V shed 6 bases, J shed 11 bases, and the junction held 15 bases outside the gene matches. The germline V gene has CDR1 MNHEY and CDR2 SVGAGI. This CDR3 region has 14 residues.

The rearrangement uses TRBV13 and TRBJ1-2; weak D call: TRBD1 (6 bases). Germline loops: CDR1 PRHDT, CDR2 FYEKMQ (reference sequence). Trimming left V 2 bases short and J 5 bases short, with 15 bases between. The CDR3 spans 15 residues. The CDR3 DNA reads as TGTGCCAGCAGCTTATCGGGGGGCGCGGGTTATGGCTACACCTTC. Amino acids: CASSLSGGAGYGYTF.

This clone came up once. The chain has TRBV4-1 and TRBJ2-7; D is uncertain. V gave up 2 bases and J gave up 0 bases, with 17 bases separating them. The CDR3 loop spans 17 amino acids. Germline V CDR1 and CDR2: MGHRA, YSYEKL. The CDR3 reads CASSQKHSDGASYEQYF. CDR3 DNA: TGCGCCAGCAGCCAAAAACATTCGGACGGTGCCTCCTACGAGCAGTACTTC.

This clone appeared once. The V and J genes are TRBV19 and TRBJ2-1; D is ambiguous. Germline loops: CDR1 LNHDA, CDR2 SQIVND (reference sequence). This CDR3 comprises 15 residues. The V end lost 1 base, the J end lost 0 bases, and 7 bases lay between the germline ends. CDR3 in amino acids: CASSIAAVSYNEQFF. In nucleotides, the CDR3 is TGTGCCAGTAGTATAGCGGCAGTCTCCTACAATGAGCAGTTCTTC.

J is TRBJ1-2 and V is TRBV13; tentatively, D is TRBD1 (6 bases). The V end was cut by 4 bases, the J end by 2 bases, with 14 bases between. CDR3 size: 15 residues. CDR1 PRHDT and CDR2 FYEKMQ come from the germline V gene (reference sequence). CDR3 loop: CASSWNRAVNYGYTF. In DNA form, the CDR3 reads TGTGCCAGCAGCTGGAACAGGGCTGTAAACTATGGCTACACCTTC.